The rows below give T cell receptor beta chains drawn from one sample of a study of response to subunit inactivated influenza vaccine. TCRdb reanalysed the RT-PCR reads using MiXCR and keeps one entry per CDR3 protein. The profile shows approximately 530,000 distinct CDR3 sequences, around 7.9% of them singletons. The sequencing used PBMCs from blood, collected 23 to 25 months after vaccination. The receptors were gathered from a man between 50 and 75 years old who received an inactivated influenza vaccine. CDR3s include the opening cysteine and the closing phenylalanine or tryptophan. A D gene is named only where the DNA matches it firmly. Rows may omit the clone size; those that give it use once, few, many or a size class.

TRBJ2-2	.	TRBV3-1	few	TGTGCCAGCAGCCGGGCCTCGAACACCGGGGAGCTGTTTTTT	CASSRASNTGELFF
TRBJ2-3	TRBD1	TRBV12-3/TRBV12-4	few	TGTGCCAGCAGTTTGCGGGACAGGGAAAATACGCAGTATTTT	CASSLRDRENTQYF
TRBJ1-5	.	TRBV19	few	TGTGCCAGTAGTATAGTCCACAACCGTAATCAGCCCCAGCATTTT	CASSIVHNRNQPQHF
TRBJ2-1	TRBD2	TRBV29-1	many	TGCAGCGTTGTTGCTGGGACTAGCGGGAGCGGGACCTACAATGAGCAGTTCTTC	CSVVAGTSGSGTYNEQFF
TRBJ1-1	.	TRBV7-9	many	TGTGCCAGCAGCCCACAGTCGGGCAGGGAAGTTGAAACTGAAGCTTTCTTT	CASSPQSGREVETEAFF
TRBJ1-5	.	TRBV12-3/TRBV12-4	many	TGTGCCAGCAGTCTCGATCAGGGTAGCAATCAGCCCCAGCATTTT	CASSLDQGSNQPQHF
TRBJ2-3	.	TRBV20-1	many	TGCAGGAGCACAACCACAGATACGCAGTATTTT	CRSTTTDTQYF
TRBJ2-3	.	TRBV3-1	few	TGTGCCAGCAGCCATCGACAGGCAGGGTTCGGTACGCAGTATTTT	CASSHRQAGFGTQYF
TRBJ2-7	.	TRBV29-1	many	TGCAGCGTTGATTTGGGAGGATACGAGCAGTACTTC	CSVDLGGYEQYF
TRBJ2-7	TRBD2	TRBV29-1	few	TGCAGCGTTGAATATGCGGGAGGGCCAGAATACGAGCAGTACTTC	CSVEYAGGPEYEQYF
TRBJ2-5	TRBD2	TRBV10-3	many	TGTGCCGCACAAGCGGGGACTAGAGACCAAGAGACCCAGTACTTC	CAAQAGTRDQETQYF
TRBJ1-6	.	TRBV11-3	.	TGTGCCAGCAGCTTAACTGAGGGATCACCCCTCCACTTT	CASSLTEGSPLHF
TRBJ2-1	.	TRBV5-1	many	TGCGCCAGCAGCTCTCGGACACAGTACAATGAGCAGTTCTTC	CASSSRTQYNEQFF
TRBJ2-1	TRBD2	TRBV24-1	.	TGTGCCACAGCAGGACTAGCGGGATCTGATGAGCAGTTCTTC	CATAGLAGSDEQFF
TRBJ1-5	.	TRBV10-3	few	TGTGCCATCAGTGAGTCAACGGGGGCTAAGTCGCCCCAGCATTTT	CAISESTGAKSPQHF
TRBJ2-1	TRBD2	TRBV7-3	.	TGTGCCAGCAGCTTAAGGAGACTAGCGGGAGGGATCCCCTATAGCTCCTACAATGAGCAGTTCTTC	CASSLRRLAGGIPYSSYNEQFF
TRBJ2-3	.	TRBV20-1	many	TGCAGTGCTGGGGGAGGACAGGTCACAGATACGCAGTATTTT	CSAGGGQVTDTQYF
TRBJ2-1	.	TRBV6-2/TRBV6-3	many	TGTGCCAGCGACAAGCGAGGTAACTACAATGAGCAGTTCTTC	CASDKRGNYNEQFF
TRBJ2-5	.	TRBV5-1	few	TGCGCCAGCAAATTCCGGACAGACCAAGAGACCCAGTACTTC	CASKFRTDQETQYF
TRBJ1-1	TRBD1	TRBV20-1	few	TGCAGTGCTCGACAGGGGCCACTGAACACTGAAGCTTTCTTT	CSARQGPLNTEAFF
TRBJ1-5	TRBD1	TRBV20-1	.	TGCAGTGCTAGAGAGAGACAGGGGGTTGTTCAGCCCCAGCATTTT	CSARERQGVVQPQHF
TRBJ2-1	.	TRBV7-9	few	TGTGCCAGCAGCTTAGGGTTTGGGAGTAGCTCCTACAATGAGCAGTTCTTC	CASSLGFGSSSYNEQFF
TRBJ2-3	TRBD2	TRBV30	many	TGTGCCTGGATCGACCGGACTAGCGGCACAGATACGCAGTATTTT	CAWIDRTSGTDTQYF
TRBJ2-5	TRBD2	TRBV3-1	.	TGTGCCAGCAGCCAACTAGCGGAAGAGACCCAGTACTTC	CASSQLAEETQYF
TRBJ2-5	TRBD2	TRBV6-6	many	TGTGCCAGCAGTTCCCCCGGACTAGCGGGGGGGTACCAAGAGACCCAGTACTTC	CASSSPGLAGGYQETQYF
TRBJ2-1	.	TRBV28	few	TGTGCCAGCAGGCCCCGGGGGAGCTCCTACAATGAGCAGTTCTTC	CASRPRGSSYNEQFF
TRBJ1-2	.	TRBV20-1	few	TGCAGTGCTAACTTAGGGTATGGGGTTGGCTATGGCTACACCTTC	CSANLGYGVGYGYTF
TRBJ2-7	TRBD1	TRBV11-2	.	TGTGCCAGCAGGCCGGGACAGGGGCACTACGAGCAGTACTTC	CASRPGQGHYEQYF
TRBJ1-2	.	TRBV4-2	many	TGTGCCAGCAGCCAAGTTGGGTTGGATGGCTACACCTTC	CASSQVGLDGYTF
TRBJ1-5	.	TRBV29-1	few	TGCAGCGTTGAAGTTGGGGGAAGCCAGCCCCAGCATTTT	CSVEVGGSQPQHF
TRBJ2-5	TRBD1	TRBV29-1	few	TGCAGCGTTACAGGGGGCCCCGGACGTGAGACCCAGTACTTC	CSVTGGPGRETQYF
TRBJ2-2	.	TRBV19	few	TGTGCCAGTAGTTGGGCGGGTAGAACCGGGGAGCTGTTTTTT	CASSWAGRTGELFF
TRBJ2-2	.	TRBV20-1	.	TGCAGTGCTAGAGATTCCCGGACAGACACCGGGGAGCTGTTTTTT	CSARDSRTDTGELFF
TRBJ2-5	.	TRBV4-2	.	TGTGCCAGCAGCCAAGTGGCGGGACAGCAAGAGACCCAGTACTTC	CASSQVAGQQETQYF
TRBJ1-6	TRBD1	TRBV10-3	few	TGTGCCATCAGTGGGGACAGGGCCCGCCAAGGGTCACCCCTCCACTTT	CAISGDRARQGSPLHF
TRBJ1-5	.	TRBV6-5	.	TGTGCCAGCAGTTACTCAGGGAGGAATCAGCCCCAGCATTTT	CASSYSGRNQPQHF
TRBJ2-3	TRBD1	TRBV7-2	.	TGTGCCAGCAGCTTCGCCTCCCTTGGATGGGGCAGGGGGACAGATACGCAGTATTTT	CASSFASLGWGRGTDTQYF
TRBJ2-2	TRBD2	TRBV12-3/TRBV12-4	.	TGTGCCAGCAGTTCCCTCGGGGGGAGGGCCACCGGGGAGCTGTTTTTT	CASSSLGGRATGELFF
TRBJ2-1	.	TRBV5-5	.	TGTGCCAGCAGCCCGTATATGTCCGGTGAGGTTGAGCAGTTCTTC	CASSPYMSGEVEQFF
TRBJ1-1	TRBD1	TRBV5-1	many	TGCGCCAGCAGCGCCAGACCTCAGGGGGAGGGCACTGAAGCTTTCTTT	CASSARPQGEGTEAFF
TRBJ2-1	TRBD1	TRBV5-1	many	TGCGCCAGCAGCCTCCGGACAGGGGGCATTGACAATGAGCAGTTCTTC	CASSLRTGGIDNEQFF
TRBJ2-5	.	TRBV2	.	TGTGCCAGCAGTGTCCCGTCAACGGCAGAGACCCAGTACTTC	CASSVPSTAETQYF